This T cell receptor (beta chain) was sequenced in a study of blood T cells in healthy people across ages. This clonotype was recorded at least ten times. What it binds is not known. Whole-study results and caveats: The diversity estimates, figures obtained from one million T cells, were considered underestimates.

Isolating PBMCs gave at least 6 million of these cells per sample. Alongside a J-beta primer mix, a sample-barcoded 5' primer served in a second PCR lasting about 7 to 12 cycles. Tagging of each cDNA molecule was performed by a template-switch adaptor with 12 random nucleotides. A minimum of 2.5 million CDR3-containing paired-end reads was obtained for each sample. TCRdb processed the 5' RACE reads anew with MiXCR; each CDR3 protein has one entry. The sample lists 1.2 million to 1.5 million distinct CDR3 sequences, approximately 42% seen once, with 7.9% in the top ten. The sequencing sample was made of blood. This sequence was found in a young woman in good health.

The chain's CDR3 is CASSLAPVAGVAYEQYF. DNA for the CDR3: TGTGCCAGCAGCTTAGCCCCCGTAGCGGGAGTGGCGTACGAGCAGTACTTC. The V gene is TRBV7-2, the J gene TRBJ2-7, with 9 bases lining up with TRBD2. This CDR3 has 17 residues. V lost 0 bases to trimming and J lost 4 bases; unmatched junction nucleotides: 10. Germline V gives CDR1 SGHTA, CDR2 FQGNSA. Full variable domain (missing parts from reference TRBV7-2 and TRBJ2-7): GAGVSQSPSNKVTEKGKDVELRCDPISGHTALYWYRQSLGQGLEFLIYFQGNSAPDKSGLPSDRFSAERTGGSVSTLTIQRTQQEDSAVYLCASSLAPVAGVAYEQYFGPGTRLTVT.